This TCR beta chain was recorded in a study of naive and memory T cell subsets (dated by TCRdb to the late 2010s). The study in broad terms: An open-source, UMI-based TCR alpha and beta sequencing pipeline was applied to sorted naive and memory peripheral blood T cell subsets. The functional CMV T cell responses agreed completely with IgG serology results. RNA was DNase-treated and reverse transcribed with TCR constant-region primers, mostly using SuperScript III. Beyond this particular receptor, the publication reports: Each clonotype was defined as a single alpha or beta chain sequence rather than as a paired alpha/beta receptor. Following error correction, more than 95% of naive TCR sequences occurred only once, which made naive abundance distributions much steeper than those of memory subsets. RNA-based TCR counts may be influenced by expression changes linked to T cell activation and differentiation. The repertoire findings for the naive and memory subsets could not be validated against a ground truth because none was available. Naive repertoires, especially CD8, contained a few larger clonotypes, possibly memory cells re-expressing CD45RA. In both CD4 and CD8 cells, going from naive through CM, EM and EMRA, the Gini index went up while Shannon and inverse Simpson diversity went down. A power law was followed by TCR abundance, with an exponent that differed between naive and memory subsets but was consistent across the three individuals.

The library was prepared using UMI-ligation and nested PCR. To cover both TRBC1 and TRBC2, the beta constant-region primer consisted of an equimolar mix of two oligonucleotides. Four rounds of PCR were used to amplify ligated cDNA, with nested alpha and beta constant-region primers being used together with the SP2 primer. T4 RNA ligase 1 ligated a single-stranded oligonucleotide carrying the SP2 primer and a 12-nucleotide UMI to the cDNA 3' end. Incubation of the ligation reaction lasted about 19-24 hours at 16 degrees C. PCR2 was usually performed as a SYBR Green qPCR and halted at a preset threshold so that over-amplification would not occur. Every purification after the first one was done using Agencourt AMPure XP magnetic beads. Libraries were quantified by Qubit and checked on a TapeStation, where a main peak was expected near 650 bp. The pooled libraries were sequenced on an Illumina MiSeq using v2 2x251 paired-end kits, which usually yielded about 0.9-2.1 million reads per sample. Each sample's library went into the pool at 4 to 4.5 nM, and about 5-8% PhiX was added to help with cluster recognition. Turning to the authors' computational methods: Decombinator assigned V and J genes to Demultiplexor-processed FASTQ reads by tag matching, allowing a single base-pair mismatch. Collapsinator used UMIs to correct both sequencing errors and frequency errors arising from PCR heterogeneity. CDR3Translator translated TCRs and extracted CDR3s from the conserved cysteine to the FGXG phenylalanine, flagging non-productive sequences. Repertoires were subsampled to equal numbers of UMI-defined TCRs before Gini, Shannon entropy and inverse Simpson indices were calculated. Power-law fits to clonotype abundance distributions were performed by maximum likelihood within the linear range. When run on a single naive CD8 sample, MIGEC and the pipeline yielded similar UMI counts, similar unique TCR numbers and similar clonal distributions. One analysis removed from the naive repertoire any naive TCRs that were also present in any memory subset from the same donor. Repertoires were searched for about 7,300 CMV-associated CDR3 sequences compiled from VDJdb and a published dataset. TCRdb's own reprocessing of the public reads used fastp at Q25 and MiXCR and kept productive beta chains. All rows with the same CDR3 protein become a single entry with the most common DNA and genes. TCRdb's processing, not the study's, gives the V and J calls here. The sample has about 140,000 distinct CDR3 sequences on record, approximately 21% of them singletons. Of the sample, approximately 0.63% is held by the ten largest clones.

The junction carries 7 bases between V and J, which are trimmed by 7 bases and 6 bases respectively. Via the germline V gene (reference sequence), CDR1 is MNHEY and CDR2 SMNVEV. Including cysteine and phenylalanine, the CDR3 has 11 amino acids. The sequence is cut down to CDR3 DNA, 33 bases in frame from base 1. From the second PCR step on, the TCR alpha and beta chain libraries were amplified in separate reactions. To determine each donor's CMV status, fresh PBMCs were stimulated overnight with CMV viral lysate, and IFNgamma production from CD4+ T cells was then assessed. CD4 T cells were positively selected using Miltenyi beads, after which CD8 T cells were positively selected from the CD4-negative fraction. Cells were stained for CD3, CD4, CD8, CD45RA, CD27 and a live/dead dye and were sorted on a BD Aria II into four subsets based on CD45RA and CD27. Blood came from a few healthy volunteers, each fractionated into CD4 and CD8 T cells and then into four differentiation subsets. About 120 ml of peripheral blood was collected from each donor, and PBMC were isolated from the blood using Ficoll-Paque PLUS density-gradient centrifugation. Sorted cells were lysed in RLT buffer, and RNA was extracted with a Qiagen RNeasy kit and stored at -80°C.

This clonotype was detected only a few times. The specificity of this receptor is unknown. Base qualities were left out, and no much larger clone turns up one base away. Material for sequencing was naive CD8+ T cells from blood. The intended sense of this specimen's cell subset or site label: naive T cells, CD45RA high CD27+. This clonotype was sampled from a human donor in good health. The V and J genes are TRBV27 and TRBJ2-1, with an unclear D gene assignment. The CDR3 here reads CASTLTNEQFF. The DNA sequence is given as TGTGCCAGCACCTTGACCAATGAGCAGTTCTTC.